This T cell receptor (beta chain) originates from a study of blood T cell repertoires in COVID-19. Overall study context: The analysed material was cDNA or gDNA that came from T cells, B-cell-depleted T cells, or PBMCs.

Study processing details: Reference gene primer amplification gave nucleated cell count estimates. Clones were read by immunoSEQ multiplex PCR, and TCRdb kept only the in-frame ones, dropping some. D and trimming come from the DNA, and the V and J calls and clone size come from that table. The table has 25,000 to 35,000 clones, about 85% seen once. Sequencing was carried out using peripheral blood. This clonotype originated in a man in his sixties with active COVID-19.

The CDR3 nucleotides read TGTGCCAGCACCAAAACAGGGTACTACGAGCAGTACTTC. Amino acid sequence: CASTKTGYYEQYF. The chain carries TRBV7-9 and TRBJ2-7; possibly TRBD1 for D (6 bases). The CDR3 loop spans 13 amino acids. Germline V lookup: CDR1 SEHNR, CDR2 FQNEAQ (reference sequence). Trimming pared 7 bases from V and 3 bases from J, leaving 13 bases between.